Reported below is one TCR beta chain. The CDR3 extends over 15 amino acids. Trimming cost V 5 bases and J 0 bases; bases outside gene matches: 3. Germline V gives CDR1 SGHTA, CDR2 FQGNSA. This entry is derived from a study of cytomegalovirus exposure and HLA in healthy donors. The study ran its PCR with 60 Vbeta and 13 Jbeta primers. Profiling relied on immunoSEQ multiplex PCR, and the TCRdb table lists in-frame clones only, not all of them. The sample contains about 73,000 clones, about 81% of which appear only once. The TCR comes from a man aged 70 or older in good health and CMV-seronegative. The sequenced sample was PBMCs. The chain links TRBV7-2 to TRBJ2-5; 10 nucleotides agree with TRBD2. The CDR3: CASSRTSGNQETQYF. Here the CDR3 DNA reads TGTGCCAGCAGCCGGACTAGCGGAAACCAAGAGACCCAGTACTTC. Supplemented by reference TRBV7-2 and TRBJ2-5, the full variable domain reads GAGVSQSPSNKVTEKGKDVELRCDPISGHTALYWYRQSLGQGLEFLIYFQGNSAPDKSGLPSDRFSAERTGGSVSTLTIQRTQQEDSAVYLCASSRTSGNQETQYFGPGTRLLVL.